This T cell receptor (beta chain) is drawn from a study of monozygotic twins with inflammatory bowel disease. Blood was collected, approximately 2.5 ml per donor. Comments on this clonotype: Its target is not known.

Looked up from germline, CDR1 is SGHTA and CDR2 is FQGNSA. This CDR3 spans 16 amino acids. Each CDR3 protein gets one entry in TCRdb, which reprocessed the 5' RACE reads and gives no DNA. This repertoire comprises 210,000 or so distinct CDR3 sequences; its ten largest clones make up 6% to 9%. Study outcomes and limitations: No repertoire similarity difference was seen between concordant and discordant twins; power was possibly limited.

The TCR sequence derives from a human donor with ulcerative colitis or Crohn's disease, or a healthy co-twin of an affected twin (not recorded which). Sequencing used blood. V usage is TRBV7-2 and J usage is TRBJ2-2; TCRdb reports TRBD1, a call that lacks DNA to check it against. CDR3 region: CASSLQGLPNTGELFF.